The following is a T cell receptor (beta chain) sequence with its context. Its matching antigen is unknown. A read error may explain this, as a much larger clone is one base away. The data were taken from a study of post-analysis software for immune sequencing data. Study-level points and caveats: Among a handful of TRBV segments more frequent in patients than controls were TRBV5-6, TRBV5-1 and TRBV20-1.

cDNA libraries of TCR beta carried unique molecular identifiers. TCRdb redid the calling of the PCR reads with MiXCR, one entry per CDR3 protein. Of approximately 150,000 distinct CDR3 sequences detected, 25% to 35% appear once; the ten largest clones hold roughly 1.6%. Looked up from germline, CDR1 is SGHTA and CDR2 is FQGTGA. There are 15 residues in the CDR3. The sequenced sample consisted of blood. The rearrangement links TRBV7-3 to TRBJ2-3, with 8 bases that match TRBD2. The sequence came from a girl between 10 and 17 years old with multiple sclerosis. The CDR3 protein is CAGSPGTSRTDTQYF. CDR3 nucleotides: TGTGCCGGCAGTCCAGGGACTAGTAGGACAGATACGCAGTATTTT.